These 28 T cell receptor beta chains were all obtained from the same sample, sequenced in a study of CD8+CD57+ T cells in acquired aplastic anemia. The use of genomic DNA as template underpinned the TCR beta VDJ and CDR3 profiling. TCRdb reanalysed the reads using MiXCR and keeps one entry per CDR3 protein. There are more than 150,000 distinct CDR3 sequences in the sample; 48% occur only once, and around 9.7% lies in the top ten. Only patients with CD8+CD57+ cell expansion on flow cytometry were chosen for sequencing. The sequenced sample was sorted CD4+, CD8+, or CD8+CD57+ T cells (not recorded which) from PBMCs. The source is a human donor with aplastic anemia.

This chain connects TRBV2 to TRBJ2-1; D perhaps matches TRBD1 (5 bases). The CDR3 contains 11 residues. V lost 8 bases and J lost 3, with 5 bases in between. The germline CDR1 and CDR2 sequences are SNHLY and FYNNEI. CDR3 protein: CASQGYNEQFF. CDR3 nucleotide sequence: TGTGCCAGCCAGGGCTACAATGAGCAGTTCTTC.

This clonotype was found many times. Here the CDR3 DNA reads TGCAGTGCCCCCGGGACAGGGGCCAGCACAGATACGCAGTATTTT. Its translation is CSAPGTGASTDTQYF. This chain uses TRBV20-1 with TRBJ2-3, with TRBD1 matching over 10 bases. J gave up 0 bases and V 6 bases, and 6 bases lay outside the gene matches. This CDR3 is built from 15 residues. Germline V gene data show CDR1 as DFQATT and CDR2 as SNEGSKA (reference sequence).

The J gene is TRBJ1-1, the V gene TRBV29-1, with D maybe TRBD1 (5 bases). CDR3 length: 13 amino acids. Between the trimmed V and J ends, which lost 8 bases and 5 bases, there was a span of 18 bases. CDR1 and CDR2 from the germline V gene are SQVTM and ANQGSEA. The CDR3 loop reads CSPQELKGTEAFF. Here the CDR3 DNA reads TGCAGCCCGCAGGAACTGAAGGGGACTGAAGCTTTCTTT.

This clonotype was counted many times. V usage is TRBV9 and J usage is TRBJ2-7, with 11 bases identical to TRBD1. In germline, CDR1 is SGDLS, CDR2 YYNGEE. The CDR3 is 14 residues long. After removal of 3 bases from V and 4 bases from J, the junction contained 3 bases not matched to a gene. The DNA of the CDR3 is TGTGCCAGCAGCGAGGGACAGGGGGGTTACGAGCAGTACTTC. It specifies CASSEGQGGYEQYF.

This clonotype has ten or more counts. The chain employs TRBV6-1 and TRBJ2-5; D gene uncertain. The germline V and J ends were trimmed by 6 bases and 3 bases, with 8 bases remaining between them. CDR1 MNHNS and CDR2 SASEGT come from the germline V gene. The CDR3 is 12 amino acids. The DNA of the CDR3 is TGTGCCAGCAGCCCCGTGAAAGAGACCCAGTACTTC. It specifies CASSPVKETQYF.

This clonotype was observed a single time. V and J are TRBV4-1 and TRBJ2-1; 10 nucleotides agree with TRBD2. Germline V gene sequence: CDR1 MGHRA, CDR2 YSYEKL. The CDR3 totals 15 residues. The ends lost 4 bases at V and 4 bases at J; junction bases unmatched: 4. CDR3 bases: TGCGCCAGCAGCCCAACTAGCGGGGAATACAATGAGCAGTTCTTC. Translated: CASSPTSGEYNEQFF.

To note about this clonotype: The junction differs from germline at one of its ends, possibly a read error. The rearrangement uses TRBV5-8 and TRBJ2-4, with 10 bases aligning to TRBD1. The CDR3 covers 15 residues. Germline V gene sequence: CDR1 SGHTS, CDR2 YDEGEE. CDR3 DNA: TGTGCCAGCGGCTTCACGGGACAGGGGATAGGCGTTCAGTACTTC. Encoded protein: CASGFTGQGIGVQYF.

This clonotype was seen a few times. J is TRBJ2-1 and V is TRBV11-1; D may be TRBD1 or TRBD2 (5 bases each). CDR1 SGHAT and CDR2 FQDESV come from the germline V gene (reference sequence). The V end lost 1 base, the J end lost 6 bases, and 31 bases lay between the germline ends. CDR3 size: 21 residues. The CDR3 nucleotides are TGTGCCAGCAGCTTAGGGCCAAACCTCCCGGGGCTGAAACTTTGGGGCAATGAGCAGTTCTTC. It translates to CASSLGPNLPGLKLWGNEQFF.

This chain links TRBV29-1 with TRBJ2-3; 12 bases fit TRBD2. The CDR3 extends over 14 amino acids. V trimming: 4 bases; J trimming: 2 bases; junction bases outside the gene matches: 1. Germline assignment: CDR1 SQVTM and CDR2 ANQGSEA. The CDR3 DNA reads TGCAGCGTTGGGACTAGCGGGAACACAGATACGCAGTATTTT. Its translation: CSVGTSGNTDTQYF.

The gene calls are TRBV7-9 and TRBJ2-5; unclear D gene. Per germline, CDR1 SEHNR and CDR2 FQNEAQ (reference sequence). This CDR3 region has 11 residues. Trimming pared 6 bases from V and 5 bases from J, leaving 7 bases between. The CDR3 DNA reads as TGTGCCAGCAGTGAAGGGGAGACCCAGTACTTC. Translated, it gives CASSEGETQYF. Full variable domain (missing parts from reference TRBV7-9 and TRBJ2-5): DTGVSQNPRHKITKRGQNVTFRCDPISEHNRLYWYRQTLGQGPEFLTYFQNEAQLEKSRLLSDRFSAERPKGSFSTLEIQRTEQGDSAMYLCASSEGETQYFGPGTRLLVL.

As regards this clonotype: An end of the junction differs from the germline gene, which may be a read error. This chain connects TRBV24-1 to TRBJ2-1; D possibly corresponds to TRBD2 (7 bases). The germline CDR1 and CDR2 sequences are KGHDR and SFDVKD. The CDR3 length is 12 residues. CDR3: CATRGAGNGQFF. In DNA, the CDR3 is TGTGCCACCCGGGGGGCAGGGAATGGGCAGTTCTTC.

This chain connects TRBV7-2 to TRBJ2-5, with D unresolved. The CDR3 has 13 amino acids. The V end was cut by 3 bases, the J end by 4 bases, with 9 bases between. CDR1 is SGHTA and CDR2 is FQGNSA in the germline V gene. CDR3 DNA: TGTGCCAGCAGCTTTTGGGGTAGAGAGACCCAGTACTTC. This sequence encodes CASSFWGRETQYF.

V gene TRBV7-8 combines with J gene TRBJ1-4, with a possible D match to TRBD1 (5 bases). Trimming left V 5 bases short and J 5 bases short, with 15 bases between. The CDR3 runs to 15 residues. CDR1 SGHVS and CDR2 FQNEAQ come from the germline V gene. In DNA form, the CDR3 reads TGTGCCAGCAGCCGCCGTGGGGGACGGAATGAAAAACTGTTTTTT. Its translation is CASSRRGGRNEKLFF.

This clonotype was observed at least ten times. The gene calls are TRBV19 and TRBJ1-2, with a tentative D call TRBD1 (6 bases). Germline CDR1 reads LNHDA; CDR2 reads SQIVND (reference sequence). V lost 1 base, J lost 4 bases, and 13 bases lay in between. The CDR3 length is 15 residues. Here the CDR3 DNA reads TGTGCCAGTAGTATAGTTAGGGGGGTTGGCTATGGCTACACCTTC. It specifies CASSIVRGVGYGYTF.

In its sample, this clonotype was seen many times. This chain links TRBV5-1 with TRBJ2-2, with 7 bases lining up with TRBD1. Germline-derived CDR1 and CDR2 are SGHRS and YFSETQ. V lost 1 base and J lost 4; bases outside the gene matches: 7. This CDR3 contains 16 residues. Here the CDR3 reads CASSLYSQGFTGELFF. Here the CDR3 DNA reads TGCGCCAGCAGCTTGTATTCACAGGGGTTCACCGGGGAGCTGTTTTTT.

V gene TRBV7-9 combines with J gene TRBJ2-1; a possible D gene is TRBD1 (6 bases). In germline, CDR1 is SEHNR, CDR2 FQNEAQ (reference sequence). CDR3 length: 13 amino acids. V lost 2 bases to trimming and J lost 6 bases, with 8 bases between them. The CDR3 bases are TGTGCCAGCAGCTTACGAGGGGGCAATGAGCAGTTCTTC. It encodes CASSLRGGNEQFF.

This clonotype was seen many times. The chain has TRBV11-3 and TRBJ2-7; 7 bases agree with TRBD1. CDR3 length: 15 amino acids. Germline V lookup: CDR1 SGHNT, CDR2 YENEEA. Trimming took 3 bases from V and 0 from J; bases not matched to a gene: 5. The CDR3 nucleotides are TGTGCCAGCAGCTTGGGACAGAGTAGCTCCTACGAGCAGTACTTC. Protein sequence: CASSLGQSSSYEQYF.

This clonotype was recorded once. The chain uses TRBV12-3 or TRBV12-4 and TRBJ2-7; 13 nucleotides line up with TRBD2. The length of the CDR3 is 16 residues. V shed 6 bases, J shed 7 bases, and the junction held 12 bases outside the gene matches. CDR3 nucleotide sequence: TGTGCCAGCAGACCCGGGACTAGCGGGGAGGGTATAGAGCAGTACTTC. It is translated as CASRPGTSGEGIEQYF.

The CDR3 region has the DNA TGCAGCGTTGACGACATCTACTATGGCTACACCTTC. Translating gives CSVDDIYYGYTF. V gene TRBV29-1 combines with J gene TRBJ1-2, with D uncertain. CDR1 SQVTM and CDR2 ANQGSEA come from the germline V gene. V shed 3 bases and J shed 3 bases, with 8 bases lying between them. The CDR3 consists of 12 residues.

Of note for this clonotype: One junction end disagrees with the germline gene, perhaps due to a read error. The rearrangement links TRBV20-1 to TRBJ2-2; TRBD2 agrees at 7 bases. This CDR3 is 13 amino acids long. Germline V CDR1 and CDR2: DFQATT, SNEGSKA (reference sequence). CDR3 residues: CSARKGIGGGLFF. The CDR3, as DNA: TGCAGTGCTCGTAAAGGGATCGGCGGGGGGCTGTTTTTT.

In this sample, this clonotype turned up many times. The chain uses TRBV4-2 and TRBJ1-6; TRBD1 matches at 9 bases. CDR3 length: 15 residues. Germline assignment: CDR1 LGHNA and CDR2 YNFKEQ. The junction had 5 bases not matched to a gene; V was cut back by 4 bases and J by 7 bases. The CDR3 DNA follows: TGTGCCAGCAGCCCCCGGGACAGGGCAAATTCACCCCTCCACTTT. Amino acid sequence: CASSPRDRANSPLHF.

The count of this clonotype is one. The V and J genes are TRBV20-1 and TRBJ1-6; TRBD1 is a possible D gene (6 bases). CDR1 is DFQATT and CDR2 is SNEGSKA in the germline V gene (reference sequence). The CDR3 covers 13 residues. V lost 6 bases and J 7 bases, leaving 13 bases between the germline ends. The CDR3 DNA reads TGCAGTGCCCGAGGGGGATTCAATTCACCCCTCCACTTT. Its translation is CSARGGFNSPLHF.

Ten or more counts support this clonotype. V and J are TRBV20-1 and TRBJ2-2, with 10 bases that match TRBD2. Per germline, CDR1 DFQATT and CDR2 SNEGSKA (reference sequence). This CDR3 is built from 14 residues. V shed 4 bases and J 6 bases; nucleotides not matched to a gene: 5. This chain's CDR3 is CSATSSGSAGELFF. The DNA for the CDR3 is TGCAGTGCTACGTCTAGCGGGAGTGCCGGGGAGCTGTTTTTT.

The chain carries TRBV24-1 and TRBJ2-5; D unresolved. Germline loops: CDR1 KGHDR, CDR2 SFDVKD. The CDR3 is 15 residues long. Trimming shortened V by 2 bases and J by 1 base, and 10 bases separated the two germline ends. The DNA of the CDR3 is TGTGCCACCAGTGATTCCGCCGGGTTCCAAGAGACCCAGTACTTC. This codes for CATSDSAGFQETQYF.

In this sample, this clonotype turned up a few times. The chain links TRBV25-1 to TRBJ2-5; no reliable D call. V lost 4 bases, J lost 1 base, and 1 base lay in between. CDR1 and CDR2 (germline): MGHDK, SYGVNS. The CDR3 extends over 11 amino acids. The CDR3 DNA follows: TGTGCCAGCAGTGCCCAAGAGACCCAGTACTTC. It encodes CASSAQETQYF.

In regard to this clonotype: This sequence may be a read error, since a much larger clone differs from it by one base. Because the CDR3's place on the DNA is in doubt, the DNA is left out and the CDR3 is given as listed by TCRdb. The chain links TRBV11-1 to TRBJ1-2. CDR1 and CDR2 (germline): SGHAT, FQDESV (reference sequence). Counting both end residues, the CDR3 totals 17 amino acids. The CDR3 region is CASSLEGPVASGSGYAF.

This clonotype has more than one count but fewer than ten. The rearrangement uses TRBV20-1 and TRBJ2-1, with TRBD2 matching over 10 bases. CDR3 length: 13 residues. CDR1 is DFQATT and CDR2 is SNEGSKA in the germline V gene (reference sequence). The V and J ends lost 3 bases and 9 bases, in that order; junction bases with no gene match: 5. The CDR3 is CSARGLAFGEQFF. The CDR3 bases are TGCAGTGCTAGGGGACTAGCGTTCGGTGAGCAGTTCTTC.

The V call is TRBV29-1, the J call TRBJ2-6, with a possible D match to TRBD1 (6 bases). Per the germline V gene, CDR1 is SQVTM and CDR2 is ANQGSEA. The CDR3 contains 17 residues. The V gene lost 6 bases and the J gene lost 2 bases, with 20 bases spanning the gap. The CDR3: CSVETGKYLAGANVLTF. As DNA, the CDR3 is TGCAGCGTGGAGACAGGCAAGTACTTAGCTGGGGCCAACGTCCTGACTTTC.